This is a list of T cell receptor beta chains from one sample in a study of early T cells in non-severe SARS-CoV-2 infection. TCRdb re-called the 5' RACE reads with MiXCR, one entry per CDR3 protein. The sample has around 30,000 distinct CDR3 sequences; about 5% are singletons. Material: whole blood. These receptors were collected from an adult who was a healthcare worker with PCR-confirmed SARS-CoV-2 infection or an uninfected control (not recorded which). Both conserved end residues are part of each CDR3. The order of the fields is J gene, V gene, CDR3 protein.

J: TRBJ2-3
V: TRBV4-1
CDR3: CASSPGEVADTQYF

J: TRBJ2-1
V: TRBV11-2
CDR3: CASSLAGTGGAEQFF

J: TRBJ2-3
V: TRBV29-1
CDR3: CSVPGQLHTDTQYF

J: TRBJ2-4
V: TRBV4-1
CDR3: CASSQDPLAEKNIQYF

J: TRBJ2-5
V: TRBV20-1
CDR3: CSASPLGREETQYF

J: TRBJ2-5
V: TRBV7-7
CDR3: CASSLGSLRGETQYF

J: TRBJ2-2
V: TRBV5-1
CDR3: CASSLGLIGTGELFF

J: TRBJ1-2
V: TRBV5-1
CDR3: CASSLDPRGPGGYTF

J: TRBJ2-1
V: TRBV28
CDR3: CASASAGTFYDEQFF

J: TRBJ2-1
V: TRBV7-9
CDR3: CASSPNYEQFF

J: TRBJ2-7
V: TRBV3-1
CDR3: CASSQGIAGGPEQYF

J: TRBJ1-6
V: TRBV20-1
CDR3: CSALRGESSYNSPLHF

J: TRBJ1-1
V: TRBV7-9
CDR3: CASTDRNTEAFF

J: TRBJ1-2
V: TRBV19
CDR3: CASSNRDGRNGYTF

J: TRBJ2-3
V: TRBV28
CDR3: CASSTLRDTQYF

J: TRBJ1-1
V: TRBV9
CDR3: CASSGYQGGTEAFF

J: TRBJ2-7
V: TRBV20-1
CDR3: CSAKASGGLYEQYF

J: TRBJ2-5
V: TRBV6-6
CDR3: CASSYWQETQYF

J: TRBJ1-5
V: TRBV6-1
CDR3: CASSVHSNQPQHF

J: TRBJ1-3
V: TRBV6-5
CDR3: CASSRDSLGNTIYF

J: TRBJ2-7
V: TRBV5-1
CDR3: CANSLGPDSYEQYF

J: TRBJ2-2
V: TRBV28
CDR3: CASRLSLGHTNTGELFF

J: TRBJ1-5
V: TRBV6-1
CDR3: CASSPDRNSNQPQHF

J: TRBJ2-1
V: TRBV11-2
CDR3: CASSLAGGFYNEQFF

J: TRBJ2-7
V: TRBV20-1
CDR3: CSAREFGLAGEDEQYF

J: TRBJ1-2
V: TRBV20-1
CDR3: CSAREPGGGYTF